The 25 T cell receptor beta chains listed next were all sequenced from one sample in a study of T cells in women clearing cervical HPV infection. The repertoire was sequenced with immunoSEQ multiplex PCR; TCRdb's copy has only in-frame clones and lacks some. Its table lists 27,000 or so clones. Sequencing was carried out using blood buffy coat. The receptors originated from a woman aged 18 to 69 with a cervical HPV16 infection that either progressed to CIN3+ or cleared (not recorded which).

As to this clone: The read terminates 3 residues before the CDR3 end, so the remaining end is supplied by the germline J gene. V and J are TRBV18 and TRBJ2-3, with TRBD2 matching over 11 bases. The CDR3 loop spans 17 amino acids. Germline loops: CDR1 KGHSH, CDR2 LQKENI. The CDR3 protein is CASSPPRLAGGKETQYF. Incomplete CDR3 DNA: TGTGCCAGCTCACCACCCCGTCTAGCGGGAGGTAAAGAGACG.

In regard to this clone: The missing CDR3 end, 3 residues past where the read stops, is filled in from the germline J gene. The chain recombines TRBV6-2 or TRBV6-3 with TRBJ1-1, with 7 bases aligning to TRBD1. CDR1 MNHEY and CDR2 SVGEGT come from the germline V gene. There are 17 residues in the CDR3. V dropped 7 bases and J dropped 0; count of bases not matched to a gene: 14. CDR3 residues: CASNHGGQLDMNTEAFF. The DNA read from the CDR3 is TGTGCCAGCAATCACGGGGGACAGTTAGACATGAACACTGAA.

As for this clone: The read falls 3 residues short of the CDR3 end, and the missing part is taken from the germline J gene. V is TRBV4-2 and J is TRBJ2-1; a weak D match, TRBD1 (5 bases). Trimming removed 0 bases from V and 8 bases from J, with 14 bases in between. The CDR3 length is 15 residues. Germline V gene data show CDR1 as LGHNA and CDR2 as YNFKEQ. The sequenced part of the CDR3 DNA is TGTGCCAGCAGCCAAGAGGTCAGGGTACTACATGAG. Translation gives CASSQEVRVLHE. In full, the CDR3 reads CASSQEVRVLHEQFF.

A note on this clone: The CDR3 extends 3 residues past the end of the read, so its final part is completed from the germline J gene. This chain joins TRBV7-2 and TRBJ1-2; no clear D. This CDR3 has 12 amino acids. In germline, CDR1 is SGHTA, CDR2 FQGNSA. CDR3 DNA, as far as it was read: TGTGCCAGCAGGGGCAACTCCTACGAC. Its protein is CASRGNSYD. The whole CDR3 sequence is CASRGNSYDYTF.

As to this clone: The read gets to within 3 residues of the CDR3 end, and the germline J gene fills in the rest. The chain recombines TRBV7-9 with TRBJ1-1; 7 bases are a match to TRBD1. The CDR3 runs to 14 residues. Germline V gene sequence: CDR1 SEHNR, CDR2 FQNEAQ (reference sequence). Losses at the gene ends were 3 bases for V and 1 base for J; bases not matched to a gene: 2. This CDR3 is CASSFRQGNTEAFF. The part of the CDR3 DNA that was read is TGTGCCAGCAGCTTCCGACAGGGGAACACTGAA.

Notes on this clone: The read ends 3 residues shy of where the CDR3 ends; the end is completed using the germline J gene. The gene calls are TRBV19 and TRBJ1-1; D is ambiguous. The CDR3 is 12 residues long. Germline CDR1 LNHDA, CDR2 SQIVND (reference sequence). Trimming took off 9 bases at V and 0 bases at J, with 8 bases between the two ends. CDR3 loop: CASKFMNTEAFF. Incomplete CDR3 DNA: TGTGCCAGCAAATTCATGAACACTGAA.

About this clone: The DNA ends 3 residues before the CDR3 does, and the rest of the CDR3 is filled in from the germline J gene. This rearrangement joins TRBV5-1 to TRBJ2-7; D remains unclear. CDR3 length: 15 residues. The germline CDR1 and CDR2 sequences are SGHRS and YFSETQ. Trimming removed 7 bases at V and 0 bases at J, with 17 bases between. The CDR3 sequence: CASRIMASSSYEQYF. The DNA read from the CDR3 is TGCGCCAGCCGAATAATGGCCTCGAGCTCCTACGAG.

As concerns this clone: Sequencing ends 3 residues short of the CDR3 end; the germline J gene provides the rest. The chain recombines TRBV20-1 with TRBJ1-5; 8 bases map to TRBD1. CDR3 length equals 18 residues. Looked up from germline, CDR1 is DFQATT and CDR2 is SNEGSKA (reference sequence). V was clipped by 3 bases and J by 0 bases; unmatched bases: 13. Partial CDR3 DNA: TGCAGTGCTAGCCCACATCAGGGGGCCGGGGATAGCAATCAGCCC. The encoded protein is CSASPHQGAGDSNQP. The CDR3 reads in full as CSASPHQGAGDSNQPQHF.

Regarding this clone: The CDR3 is cut off 3 residues early in the read; its end comes from the germline J gene. The chain carries TRBV18 and TRBJ2-1; TRBD1 matches 8 bases. This CDR3 is built from 16 residues. The junction had 7 bases not matched to a gene; V was cut back by 2 bases and J by 4 bases. Germline V lookup: CDR1 KGHSH, CDR2 LQKENI. The sequenced CDR3 bases are TGTGCCAGCTCACCAACAGGACAGGGTGGGTACAATGAG. Protein: CASSPTGQGGYNE. The full CDR3 protein reads CASSPTGQGGYNEQFF.

Concerning this clone: Coverage ceases 3 residues before the CDR3 finishes, and the germline J gene fills in the end. This chain links TRBV19 with TRBJ1-1; D is perhaps TRBD1 (5 bases). Looked up from germline, CDR1 is LNHDA and CDR2 is SQIVND (reference sequence). The CDR3 has 15 amino acids. Trimming stripped 3 bases from V and 4 bases from J, with 15 bases between. CDR3 residues: CASSIGRGAITEAFF. The DNA read from the CDR3 is TGTGCCAGTAGTATTGGCCGCGGGGCCATCACTGAA.

In the case of this clone: The read halts 3 residues ahead of the CDR3 end, with the missing end drawn from the germline J gene. This chain joins TRBV10-3 and TRBJ2-1; 8 nucleotides match TRBD2. CDR3 length: 14 amino acids. The V gene's germline CDR1 is ENHRY and CDR2 SYGVKD. Losses at the gene ends were 2 bases for V and 5 bases for J; bases not matched to a gene: 2. CDR3 DNA, as far as it was read: TGTGCCATCAGTGAGGGGCGGGGGGACAATGAG. This gives the protein CAISEGRGDNE. The CDR3, in full, reads CAISEGRGDNEQFF.

In regard to this clone: The CDR3 end lies 3 residues beyond the end of the read and is filled in from the germline J gene. Other DNA sequences within the sample encode an identical CDR3. V usage is TRBV29-1 and J usage is TRBJ1-2, with 8 bases aligning to TRBD1. Germline-derived CDR1 and CDR2 are SQVTM and ANQGSEA. The CDR3 extends over 14 amino acids. Partial CDR3 DNA: TGCAGCGTTGAAGATATGGGACAGGTGGGGGGC. Amino acids: CSVEDMGQVGG. The complete CDR3 reads CSVEDMGQVGGYTF. Based on the CDR3 plus reference TRBV29-1 and TRBJ1-2, the full variable domain is SAVISQKPSRDICQRGTSLTIQCQVDSQVTMMFWYRQQPGQSLTLIATANQGSEATYESGFVIDKFPISRPNLTFSTLTVSNMSPEDSSIYLCSVEDMGQVGGYTFGSGTRLTVV.

About this clone: The DNA ends 3 residues before the CDR3 does, and the rest of the CDR3 is filled in from the germline J gene. The J gene is TRBJ2-1, the V gene TRBV10-3; D not certain. Trimming removed 4 bases at V and 0 bases at J, with 16 bases between. Germline loops: CDR1 ENHRY, CDR2 SYGVKD. The CDR3 runs 17 residues. CDR3 bases read: TGTGCCATCAGTGTCAATGAGCGCGACCGCTCCTACAATGAG. This gives the protein CAISVNERDRSYNE. The whole CDR3 reads CAISVNERDRSYNEQFF.

In the case of this clone: From the germline J gene comes the end of the CDR3, since the read stops 3 residues before it. The chain joins TRBV3-1 (or the pseudogene TRBV3-2) to TRBJ2-1, with D perhaps given as TRBD1 or TRBD2 (6 bases each). V shed 8 bases and J shed 5 bases, with 22 bases lying between them. CDR3 length: 16 amino acids. The V gene's germline CDR1 is LGHDT and CDR2 YNNKEL (reference sequence). The DNA read from the CDR3 is TGTGCCAGCTCTGGACGAGCCAGGGGCGGGAACAATGAG. Translation gives CASSGRARGGNNE. The complete CDR3 protein is CASSGRARGGNNEQFF.

Notes on this clone: The read ends 3 residues before the CDR3 terminus; that terminus is restored from the germline J gene. The chain has TRBV18 and TRBJ2-4, with 12 bases that match TRBD1. The CDR3 loop spans 15 amino acids. Per the germline V gene, CDR1 is KGHSH and CDR2 is LQKENI. CDR3 protein: CATKPGTGGGYGQYF. CDR3 bases read: TGTGCCACCAAGCCCGGGACAGGGGGCGGATATGGT. Supplemented by reference TRBV18 and TRBJ2-4, the full variable domain reads NAGVMQNPRHLVRRRGQEARLRCSPMKGHSHVYWYRQLPEEGLKFMVYLQKENIIDESGMPKERFSAEFPKEGPSILRIQQVVRGDSAAYFCATKPGTGGGYGQYFGAGTRLSVL.

Notes on this clone: The read terminates 3 residues before the CDR3 end, so the remaining end is supplied by the germline J gene. The chain links TRBV19 to TRBJ2-7; possibly TRBD1 for D (5 bases). Germline CDR1 and CDR2: LNHDA and SQIVND (reference sequence). CDR3 length equals 11 residues. The ends were cut back, 10 bases at V and 3 bases at J, with 10 bases in the middle. CDR3 bases read: TGTGCCACCAGGGTTGGCTACGAG. As protein: CATRVGYE. The CDR3 as a whole reads CATRVGYEQYF.

About this clone itself: Sequencing ends 3 residues short of the CDR3 end; the germline J gene provides the rest. J is TRBJ2-3 and V is TRBV5-1; 10 bases line up with TRBD1. Germline assignment: CDR1 SGHRS and CDR2 YFSETQ. V was clipped by 0 bases and J by 5 bases; unmatched bases: 3. CDR3 length: 15 residues. The part of the CDR3 DNA that was read is TGCGCCAGCAGCTTGGAGGGACAGGGGATAGATACG. It yields the protein CASSLEGQGIDT. The CDR3 in full is CASSLEGQGIDTQYF. Variable domain in full (rest from reference TRBV5-1 and TRBJ2-3): KAGVTQTPRYLIKTRGQQVTLSCSPISGHRSVSWYQQTPGQGLQFLFEYFSETQRNKGNFPGRFSGRQFSNSRSEMNVSTLELGDSALYLCASSLEGQGIDTQYFGPGTRLTVL.

Comment on this clone: The observed sequence ends 3 residues before the CDR3 terminus, with the missing tail filled in from the germline J gene. This chain uses TRBV5-1 with TRBJ2-3, with no clear D. Germline V gene sequence: CDR1 SGHRS, CDR2 YFSETQ. The germline V and J ends were trimmed by 4 bases and 2 bases, with 11 bases remaining between them. There are 14 residues in the CDR3. The sequenced CDR3 bases are TGCGCCAGCAGCGTACAGACCTCCACAGATACG. Amino acids: CASSVQTSTDT. The whole CDR3 reads CASSVQTSTDTQYF.

As regards this clone: The read ends 3 residues early relative to the CDR3; the germline J gene fills the gap. The chain recombines TRBV5-1 with TRBJ1-2; D might be TRBD1 (5 bases). The CDR3 runs to 17 residues. Germline lookup yields CDR1 SGHRS and CDR2 YFSETQ. The DNA read from the CDR3 is TGCGCCAGCAGCTCCTCCGATAAAAAGGGACTTCGGGGAGGC. Translating gives CASSSSDKKGLRGG. The whole CDR3 protein is CASSSSDKKGLRGGYTF.

About this clone itself: The read terminates 3 residues ahead of where the CDR3 ends, so the germline J gene completes it. The chain employs TRBV2 and TRBJ1-5; TRBD1 matches at 7 bases. Per the germline V gene, CDR1 is SNHLY and CDR2 is FYNNEI. V lost 7 bases, J lost 7 bases, and 13 bases stayed unmatched. This CDR3 has 15 residues. CDR3 protein: CASTPRGDTRQPQHF. The CDR3 DNA, read in part, is TGTGCCAGCACCCCCAGGGGGGACACCCGGCAGCCC.

A remark on this clone: Coverage ceases 3 residues before the CDR3 finishes, and the germline J gene fills in the end. The chain uses TRBV7-3 and TRBJ2-1; a weak D match, TRBD2 (5 bases). The CDR3 has 13 residues. V shed 6 bases and J shed 8 bases, with 14 bases lying between them. The germline gives CDR1 SGHTA, CDR2 FQGTGA. The CDR3 DNA, read in part, is TGTGCCAGCAGTAAATCGGGGATCGATGAG. The encoded protein is CASSKSGIDE. From start to end, the CDR3 is CASSKSGIDEQFF. The full variable domain, with the rest looked up from reference TRBV7-3 and TRBJ2-1, is GAGVSQTPSNKVTEKGKYVELRCDPISGHTALYWYRQSLGQGPEFLIYFQGTGAADDSGLPNDRFFAVRPEGSVSTLKIQRTERGDSAVYLCASSKSGIDEQFFGPGTRLTVL.

As for this clone: The read ends 3 residues early relative to the CDR3; the germline J gene fills the gap. V gene TRBV6-1 combines with J gene TRBJ2-3, with 8 bases fitting TRBD1. With 4 bases clipped from V and 2 bases from J, the junction kept 5 bases outside the gene matches. The CDR3 length is 15 residues. Germline V gene data show CDR1 as MNHNS and CDR2 as SASEGT. CDR3 residues: CASSAQGALTDTQYF. Partial CDR3 DNA: TGTGCCAGCAGTGCGCAGGGGGCACTCACAGATACG.

Details on this clone: The read halts 3 residues ahead of the CDR3 end, with the missing end drawn from the germline J gene. This chain links TRBV18 with TRBJ2-7; tentatively, D is TRBD1 (5 bases). Germline V lookup: CDR1 KGHSH, CDR2 LQKENI. The CDR3 extends over 14 amino acids. Trimming left V 4 bases short and J 5 bases short, with 15 bases between. CDR3 in amino acids: CASSLFQGSDEQYF. The sequenced part of the CDR3 DNA is TGTGCCAGCTCACTGTTCCAGGGTTCGGACGAG. Full variable domain (rest looked up from reference TRBV18 and TRBJ2-7): NAGVMQNPRHLVRRRGQEARLRCSPMKGHSHVYWYRQLPEEGLKFMVYLQKENIIDESGMPKERFSAEFPKEGPSILRIQQVVRGDSAAYFCASSLFQGSDEQYFGPGTRLTVT.

Regarding this clone: Its ends do not fully match the called genes, so a read error is possible. The sequence runs out 3 residues before the end of the CDR3; the remainder is reconstructed from the germline J gene. The rearrangement uses TRBV4-2 and TRBJ1-4, with D unresolved. The CDR3 length is 15 residues. Germline V gives CDR1 LGHNA, CDR2 YNFKEQ. CDR3 in amino acids: CASSQREGHQEKLFF. The DNA read from the CDR3 is TGCGCCAGCAGCCAACGAGAAGGGCATCAGGAAAAA.

A word on this clone: The missing CDR3 end, 3 residues past where the read stops, is filled in from the germline J gene. The rearrangement links TRBV6-2 or TRBV6-3 to TRBJ1-4, with TRBD1 as a possible D gene (6 bases). Deletions cut 5 bases from V and 8 bases from J, with 21 bases between. CDR3 size: 16 residues. CDR1 MNHEY and CDR2 SVGEGT come from the germline V gene. The covered CDR3 bases are TGTGCCAGCAGTCAACAGGGTCTAAGCTTAGGGGAAAAA. Translation gives CASSQQGLSLGEK. In full, the CDR3 reads CASSQQGLSLGEKLFF.